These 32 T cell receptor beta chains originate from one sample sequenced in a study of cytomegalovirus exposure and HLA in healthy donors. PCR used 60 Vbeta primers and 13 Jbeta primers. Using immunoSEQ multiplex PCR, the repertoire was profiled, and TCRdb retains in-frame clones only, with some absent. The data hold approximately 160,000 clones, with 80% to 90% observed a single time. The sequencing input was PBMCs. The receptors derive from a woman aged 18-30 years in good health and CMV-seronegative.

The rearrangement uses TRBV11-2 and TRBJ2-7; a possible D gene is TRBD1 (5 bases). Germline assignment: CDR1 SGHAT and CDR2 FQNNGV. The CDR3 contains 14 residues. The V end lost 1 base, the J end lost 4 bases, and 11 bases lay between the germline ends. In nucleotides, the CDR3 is TGTGCCAGCAGCTTAGTAGCCAGGGTGTACGAGCAGTACTTC. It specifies CASSLVARVYEQYF.

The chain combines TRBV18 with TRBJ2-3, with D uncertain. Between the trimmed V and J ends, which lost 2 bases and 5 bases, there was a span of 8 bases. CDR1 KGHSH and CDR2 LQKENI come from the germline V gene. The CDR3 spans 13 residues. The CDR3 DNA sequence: TGTGCCAGCTCACCAACTAACGGAGATACGCAGTATTTT. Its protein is CASSPTNGDTQYF.

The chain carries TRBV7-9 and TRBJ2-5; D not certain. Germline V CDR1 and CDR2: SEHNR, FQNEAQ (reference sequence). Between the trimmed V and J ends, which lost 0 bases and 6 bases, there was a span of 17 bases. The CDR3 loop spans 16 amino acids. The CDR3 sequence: CASSLASARTLKTQYF. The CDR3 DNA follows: TGTGCCAGCAGCTTAGCTTCGGCTAGAACCTTAAAGACCCAGTACTTC.

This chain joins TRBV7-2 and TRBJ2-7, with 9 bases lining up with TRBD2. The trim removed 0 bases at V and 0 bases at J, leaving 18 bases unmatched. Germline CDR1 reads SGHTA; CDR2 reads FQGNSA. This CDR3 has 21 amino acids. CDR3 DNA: TGTGCCAGCAGCTTAGCCCCCAACCTTTCTAGCGGGGACTACCTCTCCTACGAGCAGTACTTC. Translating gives CASSLAPNLSSGDYLSYEQYF.

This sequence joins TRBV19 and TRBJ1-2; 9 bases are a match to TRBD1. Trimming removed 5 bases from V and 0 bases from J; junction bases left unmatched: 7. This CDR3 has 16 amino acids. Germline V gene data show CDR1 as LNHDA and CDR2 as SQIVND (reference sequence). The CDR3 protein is CASSGTGTFSNYGYTF. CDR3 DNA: TGTGCCAGTAGTGGGACAGGGACCTTCTCTAACTATGGCTACACCTTC.

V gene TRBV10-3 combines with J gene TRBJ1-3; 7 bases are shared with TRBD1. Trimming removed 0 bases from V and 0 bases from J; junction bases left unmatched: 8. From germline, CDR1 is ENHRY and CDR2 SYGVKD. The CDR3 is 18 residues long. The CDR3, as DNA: TGTGCCATCAGTGAGTCGGGGGACAGTTCCCACTCTGGAAACACCATATATTTT. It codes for CAISESGDSSHSGNTIYF.

CDR3 sequence (DNA): TGTGCCAGCAGTTCCATAGACAGGGGGCACTCTGGCTACACCTTC. Translating gives CASSSIDRGHSGYTF. The J gene is TRBJ1-2, the V gene TRBV6-1; 10 positions match TRBD1. The CDR3 covers 15 residues. From germline, CDR1 is MNHNS and CDR2 SASEGT. V trimming: 5 bases; J trimming: 7 bases; junction bases outside the gene matches: 10.

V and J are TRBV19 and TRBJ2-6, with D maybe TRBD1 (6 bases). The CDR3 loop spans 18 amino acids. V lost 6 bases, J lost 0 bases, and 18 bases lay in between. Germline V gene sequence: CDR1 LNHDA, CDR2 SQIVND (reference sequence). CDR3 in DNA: TGTGCCAGTAGGACGGTCGCAGGGGCGAACTCTGGGGCCAACGTCCTGACTTTC. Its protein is CASRTVAGANSGANVLTF.

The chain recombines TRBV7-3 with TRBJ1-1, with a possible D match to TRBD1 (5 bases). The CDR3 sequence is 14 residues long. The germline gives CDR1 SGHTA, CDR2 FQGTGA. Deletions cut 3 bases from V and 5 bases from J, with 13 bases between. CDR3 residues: CASSLVVRVTEAFF. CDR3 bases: TGTGCCAGCAGCTTGGTTGTCAGGGTTACTGAAGCTTTCTTT.

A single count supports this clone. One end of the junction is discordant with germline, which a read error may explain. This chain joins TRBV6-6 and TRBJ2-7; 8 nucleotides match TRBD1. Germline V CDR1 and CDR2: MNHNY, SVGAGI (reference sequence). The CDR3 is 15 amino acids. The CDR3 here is CASSDSRTGYYEQYF. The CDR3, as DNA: TGTGCCAGCAGTGACTCTCGGACAGGGTACTACGAGCAGTACTTC.

The CDR3 protein is CASSETAGWLYNSPLHF. The CDR3 DNA is TGTGCCAGCAGTGAAACAGCAGGGTGGTTATATAATTCACCCCTCCACTTT. The chain combines TRBV6-1 with TRBJ1-6, with D possibly matching TRBD1 (5 bases). With 2 bases removed from V and 4 bases from J, the gap between germline ends came to 15 bases. The CDR3 runs 17 residues. Germline V CDR1 and CDR2: MNHNS, SASEGT.

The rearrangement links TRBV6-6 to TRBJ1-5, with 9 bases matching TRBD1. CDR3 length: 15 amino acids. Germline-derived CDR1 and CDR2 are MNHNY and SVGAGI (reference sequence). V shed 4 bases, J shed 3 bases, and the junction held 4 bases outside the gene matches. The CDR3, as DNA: TGTGCCAGCAGTTCTTGGGACAGGGACAATCAGCCCCAGCATTTT. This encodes CASSSWDRDNQPQHF.

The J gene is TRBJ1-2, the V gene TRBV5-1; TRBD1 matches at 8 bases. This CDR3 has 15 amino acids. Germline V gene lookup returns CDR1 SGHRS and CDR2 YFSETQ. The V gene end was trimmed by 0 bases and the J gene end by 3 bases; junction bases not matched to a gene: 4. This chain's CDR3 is CASSLESGGDYGYTF. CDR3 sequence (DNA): TGCGCCAGCAGCTTGGAGTCAGGGGGCGACTATGGCTACACCTTC.

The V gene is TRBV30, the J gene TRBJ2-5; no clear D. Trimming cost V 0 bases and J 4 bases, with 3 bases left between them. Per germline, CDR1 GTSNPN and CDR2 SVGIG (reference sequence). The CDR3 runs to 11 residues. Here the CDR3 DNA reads TGTGCCTGGAGTGTCGGAGAGACCCAGTACTTC. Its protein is CAWSVGETQYF.

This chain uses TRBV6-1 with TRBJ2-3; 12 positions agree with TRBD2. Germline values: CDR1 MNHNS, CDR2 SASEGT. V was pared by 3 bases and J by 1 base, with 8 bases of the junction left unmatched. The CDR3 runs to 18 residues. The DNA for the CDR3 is TGTGCCAGCAGTGAGTCACTAGCGGGAGGACCGGGCACAGATACGCAGTATTTT. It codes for CASSESLAGGPGTDTQYF.

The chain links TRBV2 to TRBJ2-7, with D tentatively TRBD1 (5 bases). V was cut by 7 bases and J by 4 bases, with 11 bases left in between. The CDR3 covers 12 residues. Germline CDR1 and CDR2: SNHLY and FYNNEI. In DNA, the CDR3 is TGTGCCAGCAAGGGAAACAGGTACGAGCAGTACTTC. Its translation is CASKGNRYEQYF.

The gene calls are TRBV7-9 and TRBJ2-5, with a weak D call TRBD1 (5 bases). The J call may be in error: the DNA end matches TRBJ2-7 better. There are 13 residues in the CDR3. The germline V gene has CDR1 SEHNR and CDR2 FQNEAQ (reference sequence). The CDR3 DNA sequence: TGTGCCAGCAGCTTAGGGGGCTCGAACGAGCAGTACTTC. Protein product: CASSLGGSNEQYF.

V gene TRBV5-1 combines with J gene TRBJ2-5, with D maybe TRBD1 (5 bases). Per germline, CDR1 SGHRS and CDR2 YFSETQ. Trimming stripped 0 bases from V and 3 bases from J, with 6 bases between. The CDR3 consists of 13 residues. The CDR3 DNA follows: TGCGCCAGCAGCTTGGCCAGGGAAGAGACCCAGTACTTC. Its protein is CASSLAREETQYF.

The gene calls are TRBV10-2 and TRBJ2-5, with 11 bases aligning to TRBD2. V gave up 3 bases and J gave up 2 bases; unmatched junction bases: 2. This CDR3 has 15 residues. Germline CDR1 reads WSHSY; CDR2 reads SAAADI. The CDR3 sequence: CASSDPSGGQETQYF. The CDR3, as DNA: TGCGCCAGCAGTGATCCTAGCGGGGGGCAAGAGACCCAGTACTTC.

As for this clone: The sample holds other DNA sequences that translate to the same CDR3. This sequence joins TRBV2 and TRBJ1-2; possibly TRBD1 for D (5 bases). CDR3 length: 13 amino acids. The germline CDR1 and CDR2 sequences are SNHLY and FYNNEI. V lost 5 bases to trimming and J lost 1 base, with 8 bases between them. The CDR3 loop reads CASSSGGNYGYTF. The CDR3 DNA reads TGTGCCAGCAGTTCCGGGGGTAACTATGGCTACACCTTC.

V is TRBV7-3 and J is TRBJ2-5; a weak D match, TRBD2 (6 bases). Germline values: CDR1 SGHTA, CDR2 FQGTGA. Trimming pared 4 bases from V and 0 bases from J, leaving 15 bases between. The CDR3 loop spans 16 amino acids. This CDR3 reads CASSSPGLKYQETQYF. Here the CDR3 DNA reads TGTGCCAGCAGCTCGCCGGGACTTAAGTACCAAGAGACCCAGTACTTC.

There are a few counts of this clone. The CDR3 DNA sequence: TGTGCCAGTAGACGACTAGCGGGGGGGCGGACCGGGGAGCTGTTTTTT. Translation gives CASRRLAGGRTGELFF. The chain employs TRBV19 and TRBJ2-2; 14 nucleotides line up with TRBD2. The V gene end was trimmed by 6 bases and the J gene end by 5 bases; junction bases not matched to a gene: 5. CDR3 length equals 16 residues. Germline lookup yields CDR1 LNHDA and CDR2 SQIVND (reference sequence).

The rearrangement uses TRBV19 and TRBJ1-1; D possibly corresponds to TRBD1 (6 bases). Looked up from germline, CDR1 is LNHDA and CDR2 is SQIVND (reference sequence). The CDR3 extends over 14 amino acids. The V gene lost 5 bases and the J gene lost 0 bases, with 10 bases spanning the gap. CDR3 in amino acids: CASSFQGMNTEAFF. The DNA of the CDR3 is TGTGCCAGTAGTTTTCAGGGGATGAACACTGAAGCTTTCTTT.

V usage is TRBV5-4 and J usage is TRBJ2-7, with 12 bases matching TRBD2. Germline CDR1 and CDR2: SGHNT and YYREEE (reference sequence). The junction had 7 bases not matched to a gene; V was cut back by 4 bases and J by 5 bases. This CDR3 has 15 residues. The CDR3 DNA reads TGTGCCAGCAGCCCACTAGCGGGAGGTGGCCACGAGCAGTACTTC. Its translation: CASSPLAGGGHEQYF.

CDR3 amino acids: CASAFRDSPLHF. As DNA, the CDR3 is TGTGCCAGCGCTTTCCGGGATTCACCCCTCCACTTT. The rearrangement joins TRBV6-1 to TRBJ1-6, with D unclear. CDR3 length: 12 residues. Trimming took off 8 bases at V and 8 bases at J, with 10 bases between the two ends. Germline V gene sequence: CDR1 MNHNS, CDR2 SASEGT.

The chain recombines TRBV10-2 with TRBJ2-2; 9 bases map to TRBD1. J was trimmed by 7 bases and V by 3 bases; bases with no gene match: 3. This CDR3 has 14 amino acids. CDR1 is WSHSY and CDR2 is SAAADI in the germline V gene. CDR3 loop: CASSEQGAGGELFF. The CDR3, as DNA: TGCGCCAGCAGTGAACAGGGGGCGGGCGGGGAGCTGTTTTTT.

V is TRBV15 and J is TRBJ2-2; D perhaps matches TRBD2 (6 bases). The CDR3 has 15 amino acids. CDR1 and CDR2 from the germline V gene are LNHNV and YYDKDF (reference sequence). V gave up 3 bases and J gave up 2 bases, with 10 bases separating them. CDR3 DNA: TGTGCCACCAGCAGTCTAGCGCGAAACACCGGGGAGCTGTTTTTT. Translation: CATSSLARNTGELFF. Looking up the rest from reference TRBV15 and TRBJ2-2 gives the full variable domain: DAMVIQNPRYQVTQFGKPVTLSCSQTLNHNVMYWYQQKSSQAPKLLFHYYDKDFNNEADTPDNFQSRRPNTSFCFLDIRSPGLGDTAMYLCATSSLARNTGELFFGEGSRLTVL.

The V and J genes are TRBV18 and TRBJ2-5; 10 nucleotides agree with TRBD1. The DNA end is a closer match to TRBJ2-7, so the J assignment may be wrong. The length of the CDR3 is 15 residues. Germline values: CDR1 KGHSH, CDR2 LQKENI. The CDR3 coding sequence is TGTGCCAGCTCATCTCCCGGGACAGGGGCCTACGAGCAGTACTTC. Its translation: CASSSPGTGAYEQYF.

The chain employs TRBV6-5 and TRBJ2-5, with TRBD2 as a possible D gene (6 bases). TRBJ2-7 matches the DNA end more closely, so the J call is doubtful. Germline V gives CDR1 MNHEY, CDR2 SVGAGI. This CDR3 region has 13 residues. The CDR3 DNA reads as TGTGCCAGCAACTCCGGGGGTTCCTACGAGCAGTACTTC. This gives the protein CASNSGGSYEQYF.

The CDR3 DNA follows: TGCGCCAGCAGCTTGGCCGCCAGCCAAGAGACCCAGTACTTC. Residues: CASSLAASQETQYF. This chain joins TRBV5-1 and TRBJ2-5; no firm D call. Trimming left V 0 bases short and J 1 base short, with 7 bases between. Germline V gene lookup returns CDR1 SGHRS and CDR2 YFSETQ. The CDR3 is 14 amino acids.

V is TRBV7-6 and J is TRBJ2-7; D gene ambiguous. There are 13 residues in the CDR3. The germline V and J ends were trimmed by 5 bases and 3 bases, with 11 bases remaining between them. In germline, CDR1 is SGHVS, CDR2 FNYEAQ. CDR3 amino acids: CASSPNRYYEQYF. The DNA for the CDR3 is TGTGCCAGCAGCCCCAACCGGTACTACGAGCAGTACTTC.

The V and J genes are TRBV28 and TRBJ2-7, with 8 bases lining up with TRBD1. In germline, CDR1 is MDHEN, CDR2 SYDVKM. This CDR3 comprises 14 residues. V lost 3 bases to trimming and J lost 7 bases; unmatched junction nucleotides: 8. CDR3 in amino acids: CASSFSDREREQYF. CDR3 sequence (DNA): TGTGCCAGCAGTTTTTCGGACAGGGAAAGGGAGCAGTACTTC.